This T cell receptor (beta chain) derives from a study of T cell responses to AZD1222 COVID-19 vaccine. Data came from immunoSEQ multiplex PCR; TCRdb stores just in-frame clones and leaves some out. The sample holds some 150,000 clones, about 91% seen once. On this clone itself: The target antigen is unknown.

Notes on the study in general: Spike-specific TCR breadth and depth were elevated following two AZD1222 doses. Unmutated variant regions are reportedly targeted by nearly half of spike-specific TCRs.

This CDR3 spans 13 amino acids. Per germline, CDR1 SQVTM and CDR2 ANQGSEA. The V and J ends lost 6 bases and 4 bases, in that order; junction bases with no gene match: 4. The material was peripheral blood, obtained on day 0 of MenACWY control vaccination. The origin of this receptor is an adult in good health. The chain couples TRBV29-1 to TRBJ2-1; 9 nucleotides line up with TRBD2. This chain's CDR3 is CSVLAGKYNEQFF. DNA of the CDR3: TGCAGCGTGCTAGCGGGGAAGTACAATGAGCAGTTCTTC.